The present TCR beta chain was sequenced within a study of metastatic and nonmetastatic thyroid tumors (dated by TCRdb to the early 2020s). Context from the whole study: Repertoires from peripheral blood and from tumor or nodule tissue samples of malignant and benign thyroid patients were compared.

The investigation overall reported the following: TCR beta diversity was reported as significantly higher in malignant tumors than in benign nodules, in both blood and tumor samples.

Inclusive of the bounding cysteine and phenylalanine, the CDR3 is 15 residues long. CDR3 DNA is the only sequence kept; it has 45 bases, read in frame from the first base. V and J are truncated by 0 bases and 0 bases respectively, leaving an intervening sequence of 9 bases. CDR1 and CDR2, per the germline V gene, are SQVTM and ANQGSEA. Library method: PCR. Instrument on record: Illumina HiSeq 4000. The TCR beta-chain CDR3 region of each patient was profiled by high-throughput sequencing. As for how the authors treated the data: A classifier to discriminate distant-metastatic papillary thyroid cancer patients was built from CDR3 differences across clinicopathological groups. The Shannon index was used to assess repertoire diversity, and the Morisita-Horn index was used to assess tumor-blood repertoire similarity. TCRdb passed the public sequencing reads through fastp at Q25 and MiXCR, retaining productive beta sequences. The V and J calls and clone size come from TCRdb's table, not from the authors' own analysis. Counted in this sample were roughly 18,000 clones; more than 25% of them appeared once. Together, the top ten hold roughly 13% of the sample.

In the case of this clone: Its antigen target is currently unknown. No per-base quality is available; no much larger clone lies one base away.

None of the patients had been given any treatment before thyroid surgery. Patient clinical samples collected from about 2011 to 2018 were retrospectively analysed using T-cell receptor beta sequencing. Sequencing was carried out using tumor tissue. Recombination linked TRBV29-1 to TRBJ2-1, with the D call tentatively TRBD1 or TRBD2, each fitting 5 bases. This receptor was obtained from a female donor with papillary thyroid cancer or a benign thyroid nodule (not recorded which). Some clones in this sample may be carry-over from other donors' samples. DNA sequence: TGCAGCGTTGAAGACCGGGGCCGCTCCTACAATGAGCAGTTCTTC. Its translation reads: CSVEDRGRSYNEQFF.